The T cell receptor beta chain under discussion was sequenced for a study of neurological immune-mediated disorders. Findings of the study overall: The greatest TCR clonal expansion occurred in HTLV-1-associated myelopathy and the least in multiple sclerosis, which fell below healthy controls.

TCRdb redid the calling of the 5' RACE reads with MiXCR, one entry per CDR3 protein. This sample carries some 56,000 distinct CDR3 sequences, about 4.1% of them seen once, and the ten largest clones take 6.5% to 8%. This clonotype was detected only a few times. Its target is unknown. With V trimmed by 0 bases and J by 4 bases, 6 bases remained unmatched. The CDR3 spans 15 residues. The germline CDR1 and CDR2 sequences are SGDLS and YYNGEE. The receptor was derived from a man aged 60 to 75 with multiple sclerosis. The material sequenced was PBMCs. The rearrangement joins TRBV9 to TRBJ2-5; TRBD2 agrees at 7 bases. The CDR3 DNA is TGTGCCAGCAGCGTAGTGGCGGGGGTCCCAGAGACCCAGTACTTC. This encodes CASSVVAGVPETQYF.